Reported below is one TCR beta chain. This sample is part of a study of lymphopenia after photon versus proton radiotherapy. Per the germline V gene, CDR1 is MNHEY and CDR2 is SMNVEV (reference sequence). This CDR3 spans 15 amino acids. The junction had 7 bases not matched to a gene; V was cut back by 3 bases and J by 4 bases. Sequenced by immunoSEQ multiplex PCR; TCRdb stores in-frame clones only, minus some. The table lists approximately 16,000 clones, approximately 82% of them singletons. The sequences come from peripheral blood, collected from a patient treated with proton-based radiotherapy. The gene calls are TRBV27 and TRBJ1-2; 8 nucleotides align to TRBD1. The TCR sequence derives from a man in his 70s with pancreatic cancer. CDR3 DNA: TGTGCCAGCAGTTTCGGATCAGGGGGCGGCTATGGCTACACCTTC. Amino acid sequence: CASSFGSGGGYGYTF.